The clone carrying this TCR beta chain showed up many times. Time point given: longitudinal time-point 1 (baseline). This specimen comes from a study of neurological immune-mediated disorders. Every sequencing run gave over 200 million TCR-beta sequences, taken from 15-18 subjects. A single record per CDR3 protein comes from TCRdb applying MiXCR to the 5' RACE reads. The table has around 69,000 distinct CDR3 sequences, 10% to 13% seen once. Germline V CDR1 and CDR2: MDHEN, SYDVKM. V was cut by 10 bases and J by 4 bases, with 13 bases left in between. This CDR3 contains 13 residues. This clonotype was sampled from a man aged 30 to 39 in good health. The chain combines TRBV28 with TRBJ2-2; D gene ambiguous. The material sequenced was PBMCs. The CDR3 coding sequence is TGTGCCACGCTCAAAGGGTCCACCGGGGAGCTGTTTTTT. Translated, it gives CATLKGSTGELFF.